The 10 T cell receptor beta chains listed next were all sequenced from one sample in a study of regulatory T cells in long-lasting Graves disease. Noted time point: newly diagnosed GD, antithyroid drugs for less than 3 months. Researchers made the TCR library from RNA that was extracted from PBMCs. Arm-PCR of CDR3 regions and iRepertoire HTBI primers were used to build TCR beta libraries. MiXCR, run by TCRdb on the multiplex PCR reads, gives a single entry per CDR3 protein. Among around 420,000 distinct CDR3 sequences listed, around 15% were seen once. Sequences were derived from peripheral blood mononuclear cells (PBMCs), sampled at new diagnosis, from a patient treated with antithyroid drugs. The receptor set was obtained from a female donor with Graves disease.

This clonotype appeared a few times. The genes are TRBV5-6 and TRBJ1-1; D is unresolved. Per germline, CDR1 SGHDT and CDR2 YYEEEE. The CDR3 has 16 residues. V was trimmed by 4 bases and J by 4 bases, leaving 20 bases between them. Here the CDR3 DNA reads TGTGCCAGCAGCCTCATGTTTCTGGGCGGGTTCACTGAAGCTTTCTTT. Amino acids: CASSLMFLGGFTEAFF.

Worth noting for this clonotype: A much larger clonotype is one base distant, so this may be a read error. The chain combines TRBV5-6 with TRBJ2-7; tentatively, D is TRBD1 (5 bases). From germline, CDR1 is SGHDT and CDR2 YYEEEE. The CDR3 has 14 amino acids. The CDR3 sequence: CVSSKDTLTYEQYF. CDR3 nucleotides: TGTGTCAGCAGTAAGGACACCCTGACCTACGAGCAGTACTTC. Using reference TRBV5-6 and TRBJ2-7 for the parts outside the CDR3, the full variable domain is DAGVTQSPTHLIKTRGQQVTLRCSPKSGHDTVSWYQQALGQGPQFIFQYYEEEERQRGNFPDRFSGHQFPNYSSELNVNALLLGDSALYLCVSSKDTLTYEQYFGPGTRLTVT.

The J gene is TRBJ2-1, the V gene TRBV4-1; D is undetermined. Per germline, CDR1 MGHRA and CDR2 YSYEKL. Between the trimmed V and J ends, which lost 1 base and 0 bases, there was a span of 7 bases. The CDR3 contains 15 residues. DNA for the CDR3: TGCGCCAGCAGCCAAGTAGTCAGCTCCTACAATGAGCAGTTCTTC. Protein sequence: CASSQVVSSYNEQFF.

This clonotype was observed many times. The V call is TRBV28, the J call TRBJ2-7; 8 nucleotides align to TRBD1. The trim removed 5 bases at V and 4 bases at J, leaving 10 bases unmatched. The CDR3 sequence is 15 residues long. Per the germline V gene, CDR1 is MDHEN and CDR2 is SYDVKM. The CDR3 DNA is TGTGCCAGCAGTCTGGGGGACAGGACGAATTACGAGCAGTACTTC. The encoded protein is CASSLGDRTNYEQYF.

The chain couples TRBV7-2 to TRBJ2-7, with D tentatively TRBD2 (7 bases). The V end was cut by 5 bases, the J end by 3 bases, with 17 bases between. CDR3 length: 15 amino acids. Per the germline V gene, CDR1 is SGHTA and CDR2 is FQGNSA. CDR3: CASSAYRGAGYEQYF. The CDR3 nucleotides read TGTGCCAGCAGCGCCTACCGGGGGGCCGGCTACGAGCAGTACTTC.

This clonotype has ten or more counts. The V call is TRBV5-5, the J call TRBJ1-3; 7 nucleotides agree with TRBD1. Trimming at V came to 4 bases and at J to 0 bases, leaving 10 bases not matched to a gene. This CDR3 comprises 17 residues. Germline V CDR1 and CDR2: SGHKS, YYEKEE (reference sequence). The CDR3 nucleotides read TGTGCCAGCAGCCCCGCTGAGGGGACAGTCTCTGGAAACACCATATATTTT. It translates to CASSPAEGTVSGNTIYF.

This clonotype has at least ten counts. The chain joins TRBV3-1 to TRBJ1-3; TRBD1 agrees at 8 bases. The CDR3 runs to 16 residues. CDR1 LGHDT and CDR2 YNNKEL come from the germline V gene (reference sequence). V lost 3 bases and J lost 3; bases outside the gene matches: 7. CDR3 sequence (DNA): TGTGCCAGCAGCCACCGGACAGGGACCTATGGAAACACCATATATTTT. It encodes CASSHRTGTYGNTIYF.

A single count supports this clonotype. This rearrangement joins TRBV24-1 to TRBJ2-7; no reliable D call. This CDR3 contains 13 residues. V gave up 4 bases and J gave up 2 bases, with 8 bases separating them. CDR1 and CDR2 (germline): KGHDR, SFDVKD. As DNA, the CDR3 is TGTGCCACCAGTGACGGACGGACCTACGAGCAGTACTTC. Protein: CATSDGRTYEQYF.

This clonotype was counted many times. The chain joins TRBV3-1 to TRBJ1-1; 7 positions agree with TRBD1. Germline V gene data show CDR1 as LGHDT and CDR2 as YNNKEL (reference sequence). The CDR3 has 17 residues. V dropped 1 base and J dropped 5; count of bases not matched to a gene: 13. The CDR3 region is CASSQAGQPTWGTEAFF. CDR3 coding DNA: TGTGCCAGCAGCCAAGCGGGACAGCCTACCTGGGGGACTGAAGCTTTCTTT.

This clonotype was detected many times. This chain joins TRBV6-2 or TRBV6-3 and TRBJ2-1, with 11 bases aligning to TRBD2. CDR1 and CDR2 from the germline V gene are MNHEY and SVGEGT. This CDR3 spans 17 amino acids. J lost 4 bases, V lost 5 bases, and 10 bases had no gene match. CDR3 sequence reads: CASSDEEIAGGYNEQFF. CDR3 DNA sequence: TGTGCCAGCAGTGATGAAGAAATAGCGGGAGGGTACAATGAGCAGTTCTTC.